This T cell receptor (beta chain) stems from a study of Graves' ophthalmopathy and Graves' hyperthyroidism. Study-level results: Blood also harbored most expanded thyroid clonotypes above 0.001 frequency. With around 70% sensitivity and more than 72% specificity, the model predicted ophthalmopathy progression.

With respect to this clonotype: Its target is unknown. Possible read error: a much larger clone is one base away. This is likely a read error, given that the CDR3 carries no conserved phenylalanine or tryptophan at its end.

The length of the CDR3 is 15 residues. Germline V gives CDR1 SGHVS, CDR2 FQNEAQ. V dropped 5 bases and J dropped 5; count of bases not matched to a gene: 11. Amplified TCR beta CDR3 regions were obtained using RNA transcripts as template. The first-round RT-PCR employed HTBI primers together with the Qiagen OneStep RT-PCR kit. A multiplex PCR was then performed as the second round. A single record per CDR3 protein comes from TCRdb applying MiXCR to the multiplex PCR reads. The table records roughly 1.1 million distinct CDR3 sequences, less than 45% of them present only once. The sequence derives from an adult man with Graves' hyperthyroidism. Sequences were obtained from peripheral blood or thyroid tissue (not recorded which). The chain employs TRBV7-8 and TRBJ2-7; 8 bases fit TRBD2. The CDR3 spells CASSRRETSVDEQYL. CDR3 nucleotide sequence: TGTGCCAGCAGCCGAAGAGAGACTAGCGTCGACGAGCAGTACCTC.